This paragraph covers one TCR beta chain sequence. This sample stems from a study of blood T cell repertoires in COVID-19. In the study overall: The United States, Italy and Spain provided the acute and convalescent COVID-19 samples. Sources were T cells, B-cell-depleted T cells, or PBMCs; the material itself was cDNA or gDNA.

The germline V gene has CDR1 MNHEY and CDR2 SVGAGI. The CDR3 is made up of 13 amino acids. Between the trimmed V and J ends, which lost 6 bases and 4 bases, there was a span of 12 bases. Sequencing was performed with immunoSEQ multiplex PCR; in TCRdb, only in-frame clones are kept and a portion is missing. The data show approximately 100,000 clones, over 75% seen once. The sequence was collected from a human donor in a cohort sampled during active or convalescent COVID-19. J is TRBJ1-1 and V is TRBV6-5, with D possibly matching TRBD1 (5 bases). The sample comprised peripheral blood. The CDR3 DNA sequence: TGTGCCAGCAGCCGCGGGGGGGGCACTGAAGCTTTCTTT. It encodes CASSRGGGTEAFF.